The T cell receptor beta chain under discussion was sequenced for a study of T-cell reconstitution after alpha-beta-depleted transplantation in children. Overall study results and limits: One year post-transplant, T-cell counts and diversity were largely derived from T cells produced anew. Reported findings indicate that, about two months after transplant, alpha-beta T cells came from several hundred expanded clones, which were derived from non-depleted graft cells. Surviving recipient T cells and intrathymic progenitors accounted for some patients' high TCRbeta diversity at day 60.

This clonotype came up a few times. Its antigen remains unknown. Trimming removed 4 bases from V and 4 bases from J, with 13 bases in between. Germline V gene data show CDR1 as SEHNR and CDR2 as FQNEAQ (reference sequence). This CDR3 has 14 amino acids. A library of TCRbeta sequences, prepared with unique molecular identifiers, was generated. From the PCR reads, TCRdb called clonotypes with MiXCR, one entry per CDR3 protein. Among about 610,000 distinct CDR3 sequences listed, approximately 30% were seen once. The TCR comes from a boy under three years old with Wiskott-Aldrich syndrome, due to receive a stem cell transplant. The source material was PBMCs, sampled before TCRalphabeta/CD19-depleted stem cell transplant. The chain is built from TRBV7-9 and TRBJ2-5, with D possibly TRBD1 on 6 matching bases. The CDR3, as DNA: TGTGCCAGCAGCTCAAGGTGGGGGCGAGAGACCCAGTACTTC. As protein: CASSSRWGRETQYF.